The entry below describes one T cell receptor (beta chain). Its recognized antigen is unknown. Base qualities are not recorded, but no much larger clone differs from it by a single base. The data are from a study of identifying expanded T cells in peripheral blood (dated by TCRdb to about 2019). A note on the overall study: Separate aliquots of the same genomic DNA pool were sequenced to produce technical replicates, and four replicates were compared in pairs.

No immune events, such as infections, were documented for the healthy donors during the collection period. Time-dependent variance in a beta-binomial model of T-cell clone differential abundance was calibrated using healthy-donor blood repertoires as a training cohort. There were some 10 healthy donors in the training cohort, of whom 3 were female and 7 were male. An age range of roughly 25 to 70 years, with an average of about 45 years, was recorded for the donors. Obtained from a commercial supplier, whole blood was collected from each healthy donor at three time points set around two weeks apart. For immunosequencing, genomic DNA was extracted from whole blood that had not been sorted. General study outcomes and caveats: It was expected by the authors that biological variance in healthy repertoires might increase further over much longer intervals, such as months to years. Both the number of clones called differentially abundant and the false-positive rate were significantly reduced by the beta-binomial model across all healthy-donor time intervals. The binomial model flagged approximately 1.2 differentially abundant clones between technical replicates but 15 to 17 over approximately 2 weeks and around 19 over roughly 4 weeks. Variance in clone template counts between approximately two-week samples significantly increased with total template count across all healthy donors.

The CDR3 holds 13 amino acids from the cysteine to the phenylalanine. Left in the record is the CDR3 DNA by itself, 39 bases read in frame from the first base. The germline V gene (reference sequence) provides CDR1 LNHNV and CDR2 YYDKDF. Between the V and J ends, shortened by 0 bases and 0 bases respectively, the junction contains 2 bases. The immunoSEQ Assay, which uses bias-controlled multiplex PCR amplification of genomic DNA, was used to profile TCRbeta CDR3 regions. The authors' analysis ran thus. To quantify the absolute abundance of each unique TCRbeta CDR3 region, the sequences were collapsed and filtered. Differential abundance was assessed using a binomial (Fisher-equivalent) model and a beta-binomial model in which time-dependent variance fitted from healthy donors was added. Clones with fewer than 5 combined templates were removed, and differential abundance was called for clones with a Benjamini-Hochberg FDR below 0.01. The form v = (b*log(k)+a)^2 was used to model beta-binomial variance as a function of total template count across the two samples. The immuneACCESS repertoire file appears here via TCRdb, limited to in-frame rearrangements. These files lack a portion of the clones; in checked studies, under half of the deficit traces to unresolved V genes, and the cause of the others is not known. V, J and clone size derive from that table, while D and trimming were established from the DNA sequence. The sample data list around 76,000 clones, and roughly 90% of these were observed just once. The ten largest clones capture 3% to 4% of the sample.

The sequenced sample was blood. The source of this sequence is a person aged 18-70 years in good health. Recombination linked TRBV15 to TRBJ1-1; the D gene assignment is ambiguous. The DNA sequence is TGTGCCACCAGCAGAGATATGAACACTGAAGCTTTCTTT. It encodes CATSRDMNTEAFF.